Following are 12 T cell receptor beta chains from one sample sequenced in a study of cytomegalovirus exposure and HLA in healthy donors. Primers included in the PCR were 60 Vbeta and 13 Jbeta primers. Some clones are missing from TCRdb's copy, which holds only in-frame ones; the method was immunoSEQ multiplex PCR. The data show under 70,000 clones, with 68% seen just once and about 2.1% held by the top ten. Material: PBMCs. The receptor source for this set is a woman aged 25-40 years in good health and CMV-seronegative.

V usage is TRBV7-8 and J usage is TRBJ2-7; 9 bases align to TRBD1. Germline V CDR1 and CDR2: SGHVS, FQNEAQ. J gave up 5 bases and V 5 bases, and 16 bases lay outside the gene matches. CDR3 size: 17 residues. The CDR3 sequence is CASSPTHRGTGNHEQYF. The DNA of the CDR3 is TGTGCCAGCAGCCCAACCCACCGGGGGACAGGGAACCACGAGCAGTACTTC.

In its sample, this clone was seen a few times. V and J are TRBV5-6 and TRBJ1-6; perhaps TRBD1 as D (6 bases). The CDR3 is made up of 14 amino acids. Trimming cost V 2 bases and J 5 bases, with 8 bases left between them. Germline-derived CDR1 and CDR2 are SGHDT and YYEEEE. In DNA form, the CDR3 reads TGTGCCAGCAGCTTTGGGACAAATAATTCACCCCTCCACTTT. Its translation: CASSFGTNNSPLHF. Combining the CDR3 with reference TRBV5-6 and TRBJ1-6 gives the whole variable domain DAGVTQSPTHLIKTRGQQVTLRCSPKSGHDTVSWYQQALGQGPQFIFQYYEEEERQRGNFPDRFSGHQFPNYSSELNVNALLLGDSALYLCASSFGTNNSPLHFGNGTRLTVT.

The J gene is TRBJ2-6, the V gene TRBV6-1; D perhaps matches TRBD1 (5 bases). V was cut by 0 bases and J by 0 bases, with 6 bases left in between. CDR1 and CDR2 from the germline V gene are MNHNS and SASEGT. This CDR3 has 16 amino acids. The CDR3 DNA follows: TGTGCCAGCAGTGAAGCCCAGGGCTCTGGGGCCAACGTCCTGACTTTC. This gives the protein CASSEAQGSGANVLTF.

By share, this clone counts as medium-sized (0.01 to 0.1%). The rearrangement joins TRBV28 to TRBJ1-1; D remains ambiguous. V lost 4 bases to trimming and J lost 8 bases, with 11 bases between them. There are 12 residues in the CDR3. Germline V gene lookup returns CDR1 MDHEN and CDR2 SYDVKM. CDR3 region: CASSSEREEAFF. In DNA, the CDR3 is TGTGCCAGCAGTTCTGAGCGGGAAGAAGCTTTCTTT.

This clone was detected only a few times. The chain is built from TRBV14 and TRBJ1-4; D perhaps matches TRBD1 (5 bases). The germline V and J ends were trimmed by 4 bases and 7 bases, with 19 bases remaining between them. This CDR3 region has 16 residues. From germline, CDR1 is SGHDN and CDR2 FVKESK. The CDR3 DNA reads as TGTGCCAGCAGCCGCCTAGGGTCCGGGAGGGGTGAAAAACTGTTTTTT. This translates into CASSRLGSGRGEKLFF.

This clone was found a few times. This chain uses TRBV6-6 with TRBJ2-2, with 11 nucleotides matching TRBD1. V was pared by 7 bases and J by 6 bases, with 4 bases of the junction left unmatched. The CDR3 sequence is 14 residues long. Germline CDR1 MNHNY, CDR2 SVGAGI (reference sequence). The CDR3 bases are TGTGCCAGCATCCGGACAGGGGGCTCCGGGGAGCTGTTTTTT. Its translation: CASIRTGGSGELFF.

The chain has TRBV7-8 and TRBJ1-4, with D maybe TRBD1 (5 bases). There are 17 residues in the CDR3. Looked up from germline, CDR1 is SGHVS and CDR2 is FQNEAQ. Trimming left V 1 base short and J 7 bases short, with 19 bases between. CDR3 nucleotides: TGTGCCAGCAGCTTAGGTTCTCTCAGGGCCGGGGGTGAAAAACTGTTTTTT. It translates to CASSLGSLRAGGEKLFF.

This clone has just a few counts. The V call is TRBV27, the J call TRBJ2-7; TRBD2 matches at 7 bases. Per germline, CDR1 MNHEY and CDR2 SMNVEV (reference sequence). CDR3 length: 14 residues. J was trimmed by 2 bases and V by 10 bases; bases with no gene match: 11. The CDR3 is CATKTSSNPYEQYF. The CDR3 region has the DNA TGTGCCACCAAGACTAGCAGTAACCCCTACGAGCAGTACTTC.

V gene TRBV5-1 combines with J gene TRBJ2-3; perhaps TRBD2 as D (7 bases). Trimming left V 0 bases short and J 4 bases short, with 12 bases between. Germline CDR1 SGHRS, CDR2 YFSETQ. This CDR3 is 15 amino acids long. The CDR3 DNA follows: TGCGCCAGCAGCTTGGAGGGCGGGGGCCCAGATACGCAGTATTTT. Its protein is CASSLEGGGPDTQYF.

The chain is built from TRBV9 and TRBJ2-1; the D gene is possibly TRBD1 (5 bases). The CDR3 is made up of 13 amino acids. Deletions cut 0 bases from V and 8 bases from J, with 9 bases between. Looked up from germline, CDR1 is SGDLS and CDR2 is YYNGEE. The CDR3 sequence is CASSVEGVHEQFF. CDR3 sequence (DNA): TGTGCCAGCAGCGTAGAAGGGGTACATGAGCAGTTCTTC.

The J gene is TRBJ1-2, the V gene TRBV2, with D uncertain. V lost 1 base to trimming and J lost 3 bases, with 6 bases between them. Germline CDR1 and CDR2: SNHLY and FYNNEI. This CDR3 spans 13 amino acids. The CDR3 reads CASSEESYYGYTF. The CDR3 DNA reads as TGTGCCAGCAGTGAAGAGAGTTACTATGGCTACACCTTC.

This chain joins TRBV30 and TRBJ1-2; 7 nucleotides align to TRBD1. The CDR3 has 14 residues. In germline, CDR1 is GTSNPN, CDR2 SVGIG (reference sequence). V lost 1 base and J lost 10; bases outside the gene matches: 12. The CDR3 bases are TGTGCCTGGAGTGGACAGGGTCGTGGGGCGCACTACACCTTC. Translation gives CAWSGQGRGAHYTF.